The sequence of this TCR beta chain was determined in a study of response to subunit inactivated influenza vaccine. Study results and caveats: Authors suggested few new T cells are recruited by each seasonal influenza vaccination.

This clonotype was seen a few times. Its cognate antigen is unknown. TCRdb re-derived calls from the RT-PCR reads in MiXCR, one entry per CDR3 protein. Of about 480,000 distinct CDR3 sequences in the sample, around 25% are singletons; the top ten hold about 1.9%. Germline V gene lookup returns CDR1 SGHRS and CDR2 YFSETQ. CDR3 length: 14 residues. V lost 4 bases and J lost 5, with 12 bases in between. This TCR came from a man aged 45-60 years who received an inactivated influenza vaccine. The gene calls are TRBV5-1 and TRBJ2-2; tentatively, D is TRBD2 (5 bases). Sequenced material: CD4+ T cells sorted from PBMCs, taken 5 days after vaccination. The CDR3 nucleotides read TGCGCCAGCAGCCCCGGAAGGGAGACCGGGGAGCTGTTTTTT. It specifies CASSPGRETGELFF.